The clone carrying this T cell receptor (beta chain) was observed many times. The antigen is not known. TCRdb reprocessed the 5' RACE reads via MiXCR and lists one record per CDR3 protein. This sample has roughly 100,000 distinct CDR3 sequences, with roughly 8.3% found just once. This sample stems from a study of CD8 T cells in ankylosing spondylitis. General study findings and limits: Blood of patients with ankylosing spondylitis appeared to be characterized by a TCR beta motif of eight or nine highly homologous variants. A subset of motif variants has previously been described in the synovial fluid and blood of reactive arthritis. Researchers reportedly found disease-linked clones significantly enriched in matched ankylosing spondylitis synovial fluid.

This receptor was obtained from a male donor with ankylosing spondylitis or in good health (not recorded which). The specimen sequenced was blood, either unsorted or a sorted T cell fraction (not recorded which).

CDR3 sequence reads: CAIQGSGNTIYF. The CDR3 coding sequence is TGTGCCATCCAGGGTTCGGGAAACACCATATATTTT. The V and J genes are TRBV2 and TRBJ1-3, with D perhaps TRBD1 (5 bases). With 10 bases removed from V and 4 bases from J, the gap between germline ends came to 11 bases. This CDR3 contains 12 residues. Germline V gene lookup returns CDR1 SNHLY and CDR2 FYNNEI.